The 24 T cell receptor beta chains reported below all come from one sample, sequenced in a study of blood T cell repertoires in COVID-19. Some clones are missing from TCRdb's copy, which holds only in-frame ones; the method was immunoSEQ multiplex PCR. The table records some 50,000 clones, about nine tenths of them present only once. The sequencing sample was made of peripheral blood. All receptors come from a human donor in a cohort sampled during active COVID-19.

The V and J genes are TRBV27 and TRBJ2-1; the D gene is possibly TRBD2 (5 bases). The germline gives CDR1 MNHEY, CDR2 SMNVEV (reference sequence). Trimming took 3 bases from V and 10 from J, leaving 19 bases between them. This CDR3 is 15 amino acids long. The CDR3: CASSLEFSPGSEQFF. In DNA, the CDR3 is TGTGCCAGCAGTTTGGAGTTCAGCCCGGGGAGCGAGCAGTTCTTC.

Many counts were recorded for this clone. V gene TRBV3-1 (or the pseudogene TRBV3-2) combines with J gene TRBJ2-1; TRBD2 aligns across 7 bases. The ends lost 1 base at V and 8 bases at J; junction bases unmatched: 11. In germline, CDR1 is LGHDT, CDR2 YNNKEL (reference sequence). The CDR3 covers 16 residues. The CDR3 sequence is CASSQAWRGTWDEQFF. The DNA for the CDR3 is TGTGCCAGCAGCCAAGCGTGGCGGGGGACCTGGGATGAGCAGTTCTTC.

The rearrangement links TRBV5-1 to TRBJ2-1, with 9 bases aligning to TRBD1. This CDR3 has 16 amino acids. From germline, CDR1 is SGHRS and CDR2 YFSETQ. Trimming at V came to 4 bases and at J to 6 bases, leaving 11 bases not matched to a gene. DNA of the CDR3: TGCGCCAGCAGCAAAACCGGGACAGGGTTTTTCAATGAGCAGTTCTTC. Its protein is CASSKTGTGFFNEQFF.

The chain joins TRBV6-5 to TRBJ1-6, with D tentatively TRBD1 (5 bases). CDR3 size: 15 residues. V was trimmed by 3 bases and J by 10 bases, leaving 16 bases between them. In germline, CDR1 is MNHEY, CDR2 SVGAGI. Here the CDR3 reads CASSYRDSGGSPLHF. CDR3 coding DNA: TGTGCCAGCAGTTATCGGGACTCGGGGGGATCACCCCTCCACTTT.

The chain links TRBV11-2 to TRBJ1-5, with 7 bases that match TRBD1. V was pared by 2 bases and J by 0 bases, with 13 bases of the junction left unmatched. The CDR3 sequence is 19 residues long. Germline assignment: CDR1 SGHAT and CDR2 FQNNGV. CDR3 protein: CASSLYLGQILDSNQPQHF. CDR3 nucleotides: TGTGCCAGCAGCTTATACCTGGGACAGATATTAGATAGCAATCAGCCCCAGCATTTT.

The chain carries TRBV19 and TRBJ2-3; a weak D match, TRBD2 (5 bases). The CDR3 runs to 16 residues. Deletions cut 4 bases from V and 2 bases from J, with 16 bases between. Germline CDR1 and CDR2: LNHDA and SQIVND (reference sequence). In DNA form, the CDR3 reads TGTGCCAGTAGTAGGCGGGCGGAAACTGCCACAGATACGCAGTATTTT. Residues: CASSRRAETATDTQYF.

The chain recombines TRBV30 with TRBJ2-1, with D unclear. V dropped 0 bases and J dropped 0 bases, with 9 bases sitting between them. Germline V lookup: CDR1 GTSNPN, CDR2 SVGIG (reference sequence). The CDR3 runs 15 residues. For the CDR3, the DNA is TGTGCCTGGAGTGTGGGCAGCAGCTCCTACAATGAGCAGTTCTTC. Amino acids: CAWSVGSSSYNEQFF.

The rearrangement links TRBV9 to TRBJ2-5; TRBD2 matches at 10 bases. This CDR3 is 15 amino acids long. J was trimmed by 5 bases and V by 0 bases; bases with no gene match: 4. Germline CDR1 is SGDLS and CDR2 is YYNGEE. CDR3 DNA: TGTGCCAGCAGCGTAGACAGCGGGGGGGCGGAGACCCAGTACTTC. Its translation: CASSVDSGGAETQYF. The whole variable domain, filled in from reference TRBV9 and TRBJ2-5, reads DSGVTQTPKHLITATGQRVTLRCSPRSGDLSVYWYQQSLDQGLQFLIQYYNGEERAKGNILERFSAQQFPDLHSELNLSSLELGDSALYFCASSVDSGGAETQYFGPGTRLLVL.

The J gene is TRBJ2-1, the V gene TRBV2; tentatively, D is TRBD2 (6 bases). V was trimmed by 8 bases and J by 7 bases, leaving 27 bases between them. This CDR3 is 17 amino acids long. The germline gives CDR1 SNHLY, CDR2 FYNNEI. CDR3 sequence (DNA): TGTGCCAGCCAAATCTATTTAACTAGCAGGGAGTGGAATGAGCAGTTCTTC. The encoded protein is CASQIYLTSREWNEQFF.

In regard to this clone: Additional DNA sequences in this sample encode the identical CDR3. This rearrangement joins TRBV29-1 to TRBJ2-7, with TRBD1 matching over 11 bases. The CDR3 extends over 12 amino acids. The germline V gene encodes CDR1 SQVTM and CDR2 ANQGSEA. J was trimmed by 6 bases and V by 7 bases; bases with no gene match: 5. The CDR3, as DNA: TGCAGCGCTGGGACAGGGGGGGGCGAGCAGTACTTC. This translates into CSAGTGGGEQYF.

About this clone itself: A read error may produce the germline difference seen at one junction end. The rearrangement joins TRBV28 to TRBJ2-4, with TRBD1 matching over 8 bases. CDR3 length: 11 residues. The V gene's germline CDR1 is MDHEN and CDR2 SYDVKM. The DNA for the CDR3 is TGTGCCAGCGGAAGCAGGGGGCCGCGGGACTTC. Its protein product is CASGSRGPRDF.

V and J are TRBV5-1 and TRBJ1-1; 8 nucleotides align to TRBD1. The CDR3 is made up of 16 amino acids. Germline values: CDR1 SGHRS, CDR2 YFSETQ. Trimming took 4 bases from V and 0 from J; bases not matched to a gene: 8. CDR3 sequence (DNA): TGCGCCAGCAGCCCCGGACAGGGTTCGTTGAACACTGAAGCTTTCTTT. This sequence encodes CASSPGQGSLNTEAFF.

The chain joins TRBV3-1 (or the pseudogene TRBV3-2) to TRBJ1-5; D might be TRBD1 (5 bases). This CDR3 is 17 amino acids long. The germline V gene encodes CDR1 LGHDT and CDR2 YNNKEL (reference sequence). V was shortened by 0 bases and J by 0 bases, with 12 bases between the two germline ends. In DNA, the CDR3 is TGTGCCAGCAGCCAAGATGGAGGGGTCTATAGCAATCAGCCCCAGCATTTT. It specifies CASSQDGGVYSNQPQHF.

In its sample, this clone was seen a few times. The chain has TRBV7-2 and TRBJ2-7, with 8 bases lining up with TRBD1. Germline CDR1 SGHTA, CDR2 FQGNSA. Trimming cost V 2 bases and J 3 bases; bases outside gene matches: 0. The CDR3 spans 13 residues. CDR3: CASSLTGGYEQYF. The CDR3 DNA follows: TGTGCCAGCAGCTTAACAGGGGGCTACGAGCAGTACTTC.

This clone has a handful of counts. This chain connects TRBV7-2 to TRBJ1-5; tentatively, D is TRBD1 (5 bases). Per the germline V gene, CDR1 is SGHTA and CDR2 is FQGNSA. This CDR3 has 13 amino acids. The V gene lost 0 bases and the J gene lost 10 bases, with 10 bases spanning the gap. This chain's CDR3 is CASSLAGGRPQHF. The CDR3 nucleotides are TGTGCCAGCAGCTTAGCGGGGGGACGACCCCAGCATTTT.

The V gene is TRBV2, the J gene TRBJ2-5; TRBD2 matches 9 bases. The CDR3 has 15 amino acids. V was clipped by 7 bases and J by 0 bases; unmatched bases: 6. The V gene's germline CDR1 is SNHLY and CDR2 FYNNEI. The CDR3 spells CASTVAGGNQETQYF. CDR3 nucleotide sequence: TGTGCCAGCACGGTCGCGGGAGGGAACCAAGAGACCCAGTACTTC.

V gene TRBV2 combines with J gene TRBJ1-1; D perhaps matches TRBD1 (5 bases). CDR1 is SNHLY and CDR2 is FYNNEI in the germline V gene. V lost 3 bases to trimming and J lost 6 bases, with 14 bases between them. This CDR3 contains 14 residues. The CDR3 DNA reads as TGTGCCAGCAGTGAGGGGGGTATTATTCCTGAAGCTTTCTTT. It codes for CASSEGGIIPEAFF.

This chain joins TRBV12-5 and TRBJ1-5, with D possibly TRBD1 on 5 matching bases. V dropped 3 bases and J dropped 6 bases, with 9 bases sitting between them. This CDR3 has 13 residues. The germline V gene encodes CDR1 LGHNT and CDR2 FRNRAP. The CDR3 sequence is CASGFGGGQPQHF. In nucleotides, the CDR3 is TGTGCTAGTGGTTTCGGCGGGGGTCAGCCCCAGCATTTT.

This chain links TRBV4-2 with TRBJ2-7; 7 positions match TRBD1. The CDR3 is made up of 16 amino acids. In germline, CDR1 is LGHNA, CDR2 YNFKEQ. V trimming: 0 bases; J trimming: 7 bases; junction bases outside the gene matches: 12. CDR3: CASSQEVTGASGEQYF. In DNA, the CDR3 is TGTGCCAGCAGCCAAGAAGTAACAGGGGCATCGGGTGAGCAGTACTTC.

The chain has TRBV10-3 and TRBJ2-7, with 10 bases identical to TRBD1. The CDR3 length is 13 residues. The trim removed 5 bases at V and 4 bases at J, leaving 2 bases unmatched. Germline CDR1 is ENHRY and CDR2 is SYGVKD. The CDR3 DNA reads TGTGCCATCAGTTCGGGACAGGGGTACGAGCAGTACTTC. It encodes CAISSGQGYEQYF.

This rearrangement joins TRBV28 to TRBJ1-1; 7 nucleotides agree with TRBD1. The CDR3 runs to 15 residues. The germline CDR1 and CDR2 sequences are MDHEN and SYDVKM. With V trimmed by 4 bases and J by 2 bases, 7 bases remained unmatched. The CDR3, as DNA: TGTGCCAGCAGTTCCCCAGGGGGATTTAACACTGAAGCTTTCTTT. This codes for CASSSPGGFNTEAFF.

The J gene is TRBJ2-1, the V gene TRBV29-1; a possible D gene is TRBD1 (6 bases). Trimming took 3 bases from V and 7 from J, leaving 7 bases between them. The germline CDR1 and CDR2 sequences are SQVTM and ANQGSEA. The length of the CDR3 is 11 residues. For the CDR3, the DNA is TGCAGCGTTGAGAGGGGGAATGAGCAGTTCTTC. It translates to CSVERGNEQFF.

This rearrangement joins TRBV5-1 to TRBJ1-1; possible D gene TRBD1, 5 bases. The germline CDR1 and CDR2 sequences are SGHRS and YFSETQ. Trimming took 0 bases from V and 5 from J, leaving 11 bases between them. The CDR3 length is 14 residues. The DNA for the CDR3 is TGCGCCAGCAGCTTGGTTCCAGGGAAGACTGAAGCTTTCTTT. This codes for CASSLVPGKTEAFF. The whole variable domain, filled in from reference TRBV5-1 and TRBJ1-1, reads KAGVTQTPRYLIKTRGQQVTLSCSPISGHRSVSWYQQTPGQGLQFLFEYFSETQRNKGNFPGRFSGRQFSNSRSEMNVSTLELGDSALYLCASSLVPGKTEAFFGQGTRLTVV.

V and J are TRBV25-1 and TRBJ2-5; possible D gene TRBD2, 5 bases. Per the germline V gene, CDR1 is MGHDK and CDR2 is SYGVNS. Deletions cut 2 bases from V and 5 bases from J, with 15 bases between. This CDR3 spans 15 amino acids. The CDR3 reads CASSEPRTGGETQYF. CDR3 sequence (DNA): TGTGCCAGCAGTGAACCGAGGACCGGCGGGGAGACCCAGTACTTC.